Here is one T cell receptor (beta chain) with its context. The antigen it binds to is not known. Base qualities are not provided; no much larger clone lies one nucleotide away. Genomic DNA was isolated from the sorted cells so that the TCRbeta CDR3 region could be sequenced. The immunoSEQ Assay was used for sequencing of TCRbeta CDR3 regions. TCRdb provides this immuneACCESS table in a form limited to in-frame rearrangements. Some clones are lacking; in checked studies, under half of them reflect an unresolved V gene, and why the rest are absent is not known. Across this sample there are around 67,000 clones, with about 80% seen only once. The top ten clones comprise approximately 1.3% of the sample. These data originate in a study of OX40 agonist ivuxolimab in advanced cancers. For the wider study: Ivuxolimab was a fully human IgG2 agonistic monoclonal antibody targeting the costimulatory receptor OX40 (CD134). Intravenous ivuxolimab was administered to patients every 2 weeks at six dose levels: 0.01, 0.1, 0.3, 1.5, 3 and 10 mg/kg. In the dose-escalation cohort, 82.7% of patients were male, and the mean age was around 60 years, with a range of about 23 to 90. Prior anti-PD-1, anti-PD-L1 or anti-CTLA-4 therapy was permitted, and less than 45% of dose-escalation patients had received checkpoint inhibitors. The purpose of peripheral TCRbeta sequencing was to test whether ivuxolimab changed TCR sequence diversity and led to clonal T-cell expansion. Partial responses occurred in three dose-escalation patients, of whom one had hepatocellular carcinoma and two had cutaneous melanoma. The paper reports the monotherapy dose-escalation portion (N of about 50 patients) of the phase I ivuxolimab trial. Among the 50 to 55 dose-escalation patients, about 19 had hepatocellular carcinoma, about 15 melanoma, 9 renal cell carcinoma and 9 head and neck cancer.

The full study reports these points: On average, CD8+ T cells showed more expanded clones than CD4+ T cells after ivuxolimab. Clonal expansion of both CD4+ and CD8+ blood T cells was observed from baseline to week 6 at doses 0.1 to 3.0 mg/kg. In partial responders in the 0.1-3.0 mg/kg groups, normalized peripheral clonal expansion was found to be among the lowest, especially among CD8+ T cells. The antigen specificity of the clonally expanded peripheral T cells was not determined. Low levels of normalized T-cell clonal expansion were also shown by some nonresponding patients.

The trial excluded patients who had a history of autoimmune disease or who were on systemic immunosuppression. Peripheral blood for TCR sequencing was drawn from every dose cohort at baseline, at cycle 4 day 1 and at cycle 7 day 1. Samples came from an open-label, multicenter, first-in-human phase I dose-escalation trial of ivuxolimab. The trial enrolled adults with locally advanced or metastatic head and neck squamous cell, hepatocellular, melanoma or renal cell carcinoma. Before TCR sequencing, CD4+ T cells and CD8+ T cells from peripheral blood were sorted into separate populations. The germline V gene provides CDR1 SGHVS and CDR2 FNYEAQ. V was cut back by 5 bases and J by 11 bases, leaving a gap of 10 bases between them. Inclusive of the bounding cysteine and phenylalanine, the CDR3 is 12 residues long. Only the CDR3 portion is preserved as DNA: 36 bases, with reading frame beginning at the first base.

The chain uses TRBV7-6 and TRBJ1-6, with a weak D call of TRBD1 (6 bases match). The clonotype comes from an adult with an advanced solid tumor such as melanoma, head and neck, liver or kidney cancer. The sample consisted of CD4+ or CD8+ T cells sorted from blood, taken in a trial of the OX40 agonist ivuxolimab. Read as DNA, the sequence is TGTGCCAGCAGCACAGGGTGGGCACCCCTCCACTTT. The translation is CASSTGWAPLHF.